These 22 T cell receptor beta chains were all obtained from the same sample, sequenced in a study of T cell responses to AZD1222 COVID-19 vaccine. Sequencing used immunoSEQ multiplex PCR; TCRdb keeps in-frame clones, though not all of them. The sample consists of 170,000 or so clones, 90% of them appearing once. The sequences come from peripheral blood, collected on day 0 of AZD1222 vaccination. These receptors were obtained from an adult in good health.

V gene TRBV4-3 combines with J gene TRBJ1-6; D uncertain. The CDR3 is 13 residues long. Germline values: CDR1 LGHNA, CDR2 YSLEER. Trimming took off 0 bases at V and 11 bases at J, with 8 bases between the two ends. This chain's CDR3 is CASSQDYSPPLHF. The CDR3 DNA sequence: TGCGCCAGCAGCCAAGATTATTCCCCACCCCTCCACTTT.

The chain uses TRBV15 and TRBJ2-3; no clear D gene. Trimming took off 0 bases at V and 10 bases at J, with 11 bases between the two ends. CDR3 length: 13 amino acids. Germline CDR1 LNHNV, CDR2 YYDKDF (reference sequence). As DNA, the CDR3 is TGTGCCACCAGCAGAGATTTTTCGCACTCGCAGTATTTT. This codes for CATSRDFSHSQYF.

The chain employs TRBV19 and TRBJ1-1; unclear D gene. Germline values: CDR1 LNHDA, CDR2 SQIVND (reference sequence). The ends were cut back, 3 bases at V and 8 bases at J, with 7 bases in the middle. This CDR3 region has 11 residues. The CDR3 region has the DNA TGTGCCAGTAGTATTCGGAGAGAAGCTTTCTTT. Translated: CASSIRREAFF. Full variable domain (outside the CDR3, taken from reference TRBV19 and TRBJ1-1): DGGITQSPKYLFRKEGQNVTLSCEQNLNHDAMYWYRQDPGQGLRLIYYSQIVNDFQKGDIAEGYSVSREKKESFPLTVTSAQKNPTAFYLCASSIRREAFFGQGTRLTVV.

The rearrangement joins TRBV10-3 to TRBJ1-6; possibly TRBD1 for D (6 bases). From germline, CDR1 is ENHRY and CDR2 SYGVKD. There are 18 residues in the CDR3. Between the trimmed V and J ends, which lost 11 bases and 0 bases, there was a span of 23 bases. As DNA, the CDR3 is TGTGCCCTCCGGGGCCCAGGGGCCCTGAGCTCCTATAATTCACCCCTCCACTTT. Residues: CALRGPGALSSYNSPLHF.

The chain combines TRBV29-1 with TRBJ1-3, with TRBD1 as a possible D gene (6 bases). Trimming removed 5 bases at V and 4 bases at J, with 9 bases between. Germline V gene lookup returns CDR1 SQVTM and CDR2 ANQGSEA. The length of the CDR3 is 12 residues. CDR3 sequence: CSVWGLGNTIYF. In DNA form, the CDR3 reads TGCAGCGTTTGGGGGCTCGGAAACACCATATATTTT. The full variable domain, in which reference TRBV29-1 and TRBJ1-3 provide the parts outside the CDR3, is SAVISQKPSRDICQRGTSLTIQCQVDSQVTMMFWYRQQPGQSLTLIATANQGSEATYESGFVIDKFPISRPNLTFSTLTVSNMSPEDSSIYLCSVWGLGNTIYFGEGSWLTVV.

The chain carries TRBV30 and TRBJ1-4, with 7 nucleotides matching TRBD1. Trimming cost V 3 bases and J 8 bases; bases outside gene matches: 9. Looked up from germline, CDR1 is GTSNPN and CDR2 is SVGIG (reference sequence). The CDR3 is 14 amino acids. This chain's CDR3 is CAWSINGGQEKLFF. CDR3 coding DNA: TGTGCCTGGAGCATCAACGGGGGACAGGAAAAACTGTTTTTT.

This chain joins TRBV9 and TRBJ1-2; 7 nucleotides match TRBD1. Trimming at V came to 4 bases and at J to 4 bases, leaving 7 bases not matched to a gene. This CDR3 is built from 14 residues. Germline V gene sequence: CDR1 SGDLS, CDR2 YYNGEE. The CDR3 loop reads CASSLGGEGYGYTF. The CDR3 DNA reads as TGTGCCAGCAGCCTAGGGGGCGAAGGCTATGGCTACACCTTC.

The V gene is TRBV28, the J gene TRBJ1-4, with D unresolved. V was clipped by 5 bases and J by 5 bases, with 9 bases between them. Germline CDR1 MDHEN, CDR2 SYDVKM. This CDR3 contains 13 residues. CDR3 region: CASSEGRNEKLFF. The CDR3 DNA reads TGTGCCAGCAGTGAGGGCAGAAATGAAAAACTGTTTTTT. The complete variable domain, with remaining parts taken from reference TRBV28 and TRBJ1-4, reads DVKVTQSSRYLVKRTGEKVFLECVQDMDHENMFWYRQDPGLGLRLIYFSYDVKMKEKGDIPEGYSVSREKKERFSLILESASTNQTSMYLCASSEGRNEKLFFGSGTQLSVL.

The genes are TRBV6-5 and TRBJ1-3, with 7 bases identical to TRBD1. V was pared by 5 bases and J by 3 bases, with 4 bases of the junction left unmatched. Germline V lookup: CDR1 MNHEY, CDR2 SVGAGI. The CDR3 is made up of 14 amino acids. The CDR3 bases are TGTGCCAGCAGTCCCACAGGGGTTGGAAACACCATATATTTT. This sequence encodes CASSPTGVGNTIYF.

The chain joins TRBV4-1 to TRBJ1-5; D perhaps matches TRBD1 (6 bases). Trimming cost V 4 bases and J 2 bases, with 21 bases left between them. The germline gives CDR1 MGHRA, CDR2 YSYEKL. This CDR3 spans 18 amino acids. The CDR3 sequence is CASSPPSQGPIRNQPQHF. DNA of the CDR3: TGCGCCAGCAGCCCCCCTTCCCAGGGGCCGATTCGCAATCAGCCCCAGCATTTT.

The rearrangement links TRBV7-9 to TRBJ2-1; D is unresolved. CDR3 length: 12 amino acids. Germline V gives CDR1 SEHNR, CDR2 FQNEAQ (reference sequence). The germline V and J ends were trimmed by 1 base and 12 bases, with 10 bases remaining between them. CDR3 sequence (DNA): TGTGCCAGCAGCTTAGACGGGCAGACGCAGTTCTTC. This codes for CASSLDGQTQFF. Together with reference TRBV7-9 and TRBJ2-1, the CDR3 gives the full variable domain: DTGVSQNPRHKITKRGQNVTFRCDPISEHNRLYWYRQTLGQGPEFLTYFQNEAQLEKSRLLSDRFSAERPKGSFSTLEIQRTEQGDSAMYLCASSLDGQTQFFGPGTRLTVL.

The chain is built from TRBV4-2 and TRBJ1-1; D is unclear. The germline V gene has CDR1 LGHNA and CDR2 YNFKEQ. This CDR3 spans 17 amino acids. V was cut by 1 base and J by 3 bases, with 18 bases left in between. The CDR3 bases are TGTGCCAGCAGCCAAGTCTCTATAGCAAATGGAGACACTGAAGCTTTCTTT. Translated, it gives CASSQVSIANGDTEAFF.

The V call is TRBV10-2, the J call TRBJ1-2; D is ambiguous. Deletions cut 0 bases from V and 9 bases from J, with 17 bases between. CDR3 length equals 15 residues. Germline V gene sequence: CDR1 WSHSY, CDR2 SAAADI. The CDR3 bases are TGCGCCAGCAGTGAGTCTGTGGATTATAGAAGTCGCTACACCTTC. This gives the protein CASSESVDYRSRYTF.

The V and J genes are TRBV5-4 and TRBJ2-7; TRBD2 agrees at 9 bases. Germline CDR1 SGHNT, CDR2 YYREEE (reference sequence). Trimming removed 4 bases from V and 2 bases from J; junction bases left unmatched: 10. There are 16 residues in the CDR3. In DNA, the CDR3 is TGTGCCAGCAGCGAAGGGGTAGCGGGGGCCACCTACGAGCAGTACTTC. Amino acid sequence: CASSEGVAGATYEQYF.

The chain joins TRBV13 to TRBJ1-1; D unresolved. V gave up 1 base and J gave up 2 bases, with 8 bases separating them. Germline-derived CDR1 and CDR2 are PRHDT and FYEKMQ (reference sequence). The CDR3 is 14 residues long. This chain's CDR3 is CASSLARPNTEAFF. The CDR3 DNA sequence: TGTGCCAGCAGCTTAGCCAGGCCTAACACTGAAGCTTTCTTT.

This sequence joins TRBV6-4 and TRBJ2-3; the D is unclear. Trimming took off 2 bases at V and 2 bases at J, with 5 bases between the two ends. The germline gives CDR1 MRHNA, CDR2 SNTAGT. This CDR3 is built from 13 residues. CDR3 DNA: TGTGCCAGCAGTGACCCATTCACAGATACGCAGTATTTT. Translated: CASSDPFTDTQYF.

V usage is TRBV7-9 and J usage is TRBJ1-2; D call uncertain. The germline CDR1 and CDR2 sequences are SEHNR and FQNEAQ (reference sequence). V lost 0 bases to trimming and J lost 6 bases, with 14 bases between them. This CDR3 contains 15 residues. The CDR3 spells CASSLASSPGHGYTF. CDR3 nucleotides: TGTGCCAGCAGCTTAGCATCCAGTCCTGGGCATGGCTACACCTTC.

V usage is TRBV7-3 and J usage is TRBJ2-7, with 7 bases fitting TRBD1. V lost 5 bases to trimming and J lost 3 bases; unmatched junction nucleotides: 7. There are 14 residues in the CDR3. Germline assignment: CDR1 SGHTA and CDR2 FQGTGA. CDR3 sequence: CASSHGQARYEQYF. CDR3 bases: TGTGCCAGCAGCCACGGACAGGCCCGCTACGAGCAGTACTTC.

This rearrangement joins TRBV7-2 to TRBJ2-5; 7 nucleotides align to TRBD1. Germline V gene lookup returns CDR1 SGHTA and CDR2 FQGNSA. The CDR3 has 15 residues. The J segment lost 4 bases and the V segment lost 0 bases, leaving 5 bases of the junction unmatched. CDR3 sequence reads: CASSLAGGAGETQYF. The CDR3 DNA is TGTGCCAGCAGCTTAGCAGGGGGCGCGGGAGAGACCCAGTACTTC.

CDR3 sequence reads: CASSQSGTANQPQHF. The CDR3 DNA sequence: TGCGCCAGCAGCCAGTCCGGGACAGCTAATCAGCCCCAGCATTTT. The rearrangement links TRBV4-1 to TRBJ1-5; 7 bases match TRBD1. Per the germline V gene, CDR1 is MGHRA and CDR2 is YSYEKL. The CDR3 covers 15 residues. V was pared by 3 bases and J by 4 bases, with 6 bases of the junction left unmatched.

This rearrangement joins TRBV18 to TRBJ1-4, with D uncertain. The CDR3 consists of 13 residues. Germline loops: CDR1 KGHSH, CDR2 LQKENI. V was clipped by 5 bases and J by 0 bases, with 4 bases between them. The CDR3 DNA follows: TGTGCCAGCTCAAATCCAACTAATGAAAAACTGTTTTTT. This translates into CASSNPTNEKLFF.

V is TRBV7-9 and J is TRBJ1-2; D is unresolved. Per germline, CDR1 SEHNR and CDR2 FQNEAQ (reference sequence). V shed 5 bases and J shed 3 bases, with 13 bases lying between them. The CDR3 has 14 amino acids. The CDR3 region is CASSPAEAYYGYTF. CDR3 DNA sequence: TGTGCCAGCAGCCCCGCGGAGGCTTACTATGGCTACACCTTC.